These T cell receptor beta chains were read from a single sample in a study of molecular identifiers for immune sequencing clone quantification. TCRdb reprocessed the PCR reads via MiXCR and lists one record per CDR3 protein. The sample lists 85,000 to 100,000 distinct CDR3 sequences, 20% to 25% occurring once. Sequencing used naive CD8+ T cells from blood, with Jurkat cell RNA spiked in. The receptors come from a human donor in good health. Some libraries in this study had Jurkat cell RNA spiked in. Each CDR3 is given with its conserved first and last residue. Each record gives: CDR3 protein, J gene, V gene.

CDR3: CSARDILGATNEKLFF; J: TRBJ1-4; V: TRBV20-1
CDR3: CASSADRGGGTDTQYF; J: TRBJ2-3; V: TRBV6-6
CDR3: CASKPGPLGEKLFF; J: TRBJ1-4; V: TRBV6-6
CDR3: CSARDPTGMNTEAFF; J: TRBJ1-1; V: TRBV20-1
CDR3: CASSLDREPGNTIYF; J: TRBJ1-3; V: TRBV5-6
CDR3: CASSPFTGLDTEAFF; J: TRBJ1-1; V: TRBV7-9
CDR3: CASSLAGTLSYEQYF; J: TRBJ2-7; V: TRBV27
CDR3: CSARVGESSYNEQFF; J: TRBJ2-1; V: TRBV20-1
CDR3: CASSVRNLVVATASGANVLTF; J: TRBJ2-6; V: TRBV2
CDR3: CAWSVRVVIDEQYF; J: TRBJ2-7; V: TRBV30
CDR3: CAWSWGSSTDTQYF; J: TRBJ2-3; V: TRBV30
CDR3: CASSLGAGELFF; J: TRBJ2-2; V: TRBV12-3/TRBV12-4
CDR3: CASSETFVMGPGELSF; J: TRBJ2-2; V: TRBV25-1
CDR3: CASSLDSCYEQYF; J: TRBJ2-7; V: TRBV5-4
CDR3: CASSFRGSNEQFF; J: TRBJ2-1; V: TRBV5-4
CDR3: CASSIDGYSIQETQYF; J: TRBJ2-5; V: TRBV19
CDR3: CASQGDPSYEQYF; J: TRBJ2-7; V: TRBV7-9
CDR3: CASSLFRSNEKLFF; J: TRBJ1-4; V: TRBV7-9
CDR3: CASSGKHSTDTQYF; J: TRBJ2-3; V: TRBV7-9
CDR3: CASGAGVYNEQFF; J: TRBJ2-1; V: TRBV12-5
CDR3: CCAKDAANTGELFF; J: TRBJ2-2; V: TRBV20-1
CDR3: CASSVEGIQTEAFF; J: TRBJ1-1; V: TRBV9
CDR3: CASSPEGRPLGPNEQFF; J: TRBJ2-1; V: TRBV7-8
CDR3: CASAKPRERGTGELFF; J: TRBJ2-2; V: TRBV12-5
CDR3: CSALRWEDTDTQYF; J: TRBJ2-3; V: TRBV29-1
CDR3: CAISESGQGYAEQYF; J: TRBJ2-7; V: TRBV10-3
CDR3: CATSRGASETQYF; J: TRBJ2-5; V: TRBV24-1
CDR3: CASSLLAGVQPQHF; J: TRBJ1-5; V: TRBV27
CDR3: CASTPSLSYNEQFF; J: TRBJ2-1; V: TRBV6-1
CDR3: CATSDSSGGQYF; J: TRBJ2-7; V: TRBV24-1
CDR3: CASSQDLTSGSYEQYF; J: TRBJ2-7; V: TRBV4-3
CDR3: CSARDMSGANVLTF; J: TRBJ2-6; V: TRBV20-1
CDR3: CARSQAPTQGAASGNTIYF; J: TRBJ1-3; V: TRBV4-3
CDR3: CASSPGLAGVTDTQYF; J: TRBJ2-3; V: TRBV7-2
CDR3: CSVEWLAGGIGYNEQFF; J: TRBJ2-1; V: TRBV29-1